This T cell receptor (beta chain) is from a study of T-cell reconstitution after alpha-beta-depleted transplantation in children. TCRbeta library construction was performed incorporating unique molecular identifiers. MiXCR, run by TCRdb on the PCR reads, gives a single entry per CDR3 protein. Here the sample spans approximately 97,000 distinct CDR3 sequences, 6% to 9% being singletons. Study-level points and caveats: Reportedly, alpha-beta T cells present about two months post-transplant originated from several hundred expanded clones of graft origin. Surviving recipient cells, namely T cells and thymic progenitors, were the source of high day-60 TCRbeta diversity in some patients. The authors attributed T-cell counts and diversity one year after transplant mostly to newly produced T cells.

This clonotype was seen ten or more times. The antigen is undetermined. With V trimmed by 4 bases and J by 4 bases, 5 bases remained unmatched. CDR1 LGHDT and CDR2 YNNKEL come from the germline V gene (reference sequence). This CDR3 is built from 14 residues. V is TRBV3-1 and J is TRBJ1-2; 8 positions match TRBD1. The source was PBMCs, collected before TCRalphabeta/CD19-depleted stem cell transplant. This sequence originates from a boy aged 2 to 10 with acute lymphoblastic leukemia, due to receive a stem cell transplant. The CDR3 DNA reads as TGTGCCAGCAGCCCGACAGGGGCGGCCTATGGCTACACCTTC. Protein: CASSPTGAAYGYTF. The full variable domain, rest sourced from reference TRBV3-1 and TRBJ1-2, is DTAVSQTPKYLVTQMGNDKSIKCEQNLGHDTMYWYKQDSKKFLKIMFSYNNKELIINETVPNRFSPKSPDKAHLNLHINSLELGDSAVYFCASSPTGAAYGYTFGSGTRLTVV.